These 17 T cell receptor beta chains came from one sample sequenced in a study of blood T cell repertoires in COVID-19. Generated by immunoSEQ multiplex PCR, the TCRdb table keeps only in-frame clones and is missing some. The sample lists 150,000 or so clones, around 89% occurring once. Sequencing used PBMCs or T cells enriched from blood (not recorded which). These TCRs come from a woman aged 30 to 39 with acute COVID-19.

The CDR3: CASSPRGFGETQYF. CDR3 in DNA: TGTGCCAGCAGCCCCCGGGGGTTCGGTGAGACCCAGTACTTC. The chain uses TRBV9 and TRBJ2-5; tentative D call: TRBD2 (6 bases). The germline V gene encodes CDR1 SGDLS and CDR2 YYNGEE. This CDR3 comprises 14 residues. V dropped 4 bases and J dropped 5 bases, with 15 bases sitting between them.

The rearrangement uses TRBV6-5 and TRBJ2-7; D remains unclear. Germline V gene data show CDR1 as MNHEY and CDR2 as SVGAGI. Trimming shortened V by 7 bases and J by 4 bases, and 14 bases separated the two germline ends. This CDR3 is 13 amino acids long. This CDR3 reads CASNLETLYEQYF. In DNA, the CDR3 is TGTGCCAGCAACCTGGAGACGTTGTACGAGCAGTACTTC.

The chain has TRBV30 and TRBJ2-7, with a possible D match to TRBD2 (6 bases). Germline CDR1 reads GTSNPN; CDR2 reads SVGIG (reference sequence). V was cut by 1 base and J by 2 bases, with 18 bases left in between. This CDR3 is built from 16 residues. CDR3 coding DNA: TGTGCCTGGAGTGGGCGGACGGGAGAGAGTCCCTACGAGCAGTACTTC. It is translated as CAWSGRTGESPYEQYF.

This clone was observed a single time. V is TRBV4-1 and J is TRBJ1-2, with 9 bases lining up with TRBD1. The germline V gene has CDR1 MGHRA and CDR2 YSYEKL. This CDR3 comprises 17 residues. The V and J ends lost 4 bases and 4 bases, in that order; junction bases with no gene match: 13. Here the CDR3 reads CASSLTAGTGSFYGYTF. CDR3 sequence (DNA): TGCGCCAGCAGCCTAACCGCCGGGACAGGGTCTTTCTATGGCTACACCTTC.

This rearrangement joins TRBV7-2 to TRBJ2-3; D is perhaps TRBD1 (6 bases). The V and J ends lost 5 bases and 4 bases respectively, with 16 bases between them. Germline CDR1 SGHTA, CDR2 FQGNSA. This CDR3 spans 15 amino acids. CDR3 DNA sequence: TGTGCCAGCAGCCCCCAGGGACAAAGGGCAGATACGCAGTATTTT. Protein: CASSPQGQRADTQYF.

This CDR3 reads CASTGTGRDTQYF. The CDR3 DNA follows: TGTGCCAGCACCGGGACAGGGCGGGATACGCAGTATTTT. This sequence joins TRBV27 and TRBJ2-3, with 9 bases that match TRBD1. V shed 7 bases and J 6 bases; nucleotides not matched to a gene: 5. The V gene's germline CDR1 is MNHEY and CDR2 SMNVEV (reference sequence). The CDR3 totals 13 residues.

The chain couples TRBV3-1 (or the pseudogene TRBV3-2) to TRBJ1-4; 9 positions agree with TRBD1. The CDR3 extends over 18 amino acids. V lost 4 bases to trimming and J lost 10 bases; unmatched junction nucleotides: 19. Germline V CDR1 and CDR2: LGHDT, YNNKEL (reference sequence). CDR3 residues: CASSPKAGQGIAGVKLFF. CDR3 bases: TGTGCCAGCAGCCCCAAGGCGGGACAGGGTATAGCTGGCGTAAAACTGTTTTTT.

V and J are TRBV5-4 and TRBJ2-2; tentative D call: TRBD1 (6 bases). Trimming took off 0 bases at V and 6 bases at J, with 12 bases between the two ends. Germline V gives CDR1 SGHNT, CDR2 YYREEE (reference sequence). The CDR3 has 15 amino acids. DNA of the CDR3: TGTGCCAGCAGCTTGGGCGCCAGGGGCCCCGGGGAGCTGTTTTTT. Translated, it gives CASSLGARGPGELFF.

This chain connects TRBV12-5 to TRBJ1-1; 8 bases map to TRBD1. Germline V CDR1 and CDR2: LGHNT, FRNRAP. The CDR3 length is 17 residues. J gave up 4 bases and V 0 bases, and 10 bases lay outside the gene matches. The DNA for the CDR3 is TGTGCTAGTGGTTTGGTAATCGCAGGGGGCTCGAGCACTGAAGCTTTCTTT. Amino acid sequence: CASGLVIAGGSSTEAFF.

The rearrangement uses TRBV28 and TRBJ2-7; D is possibly TRBD2 (6 bases). The CDR3 is 14 residues long. The V end was cut by 5 bases, the J end by 2 bases, with 13 bases between. Germline V lookup: CDR1 MDHEN, CDR2 SYDVKM. CDR3 nucleotide sequence: TGTGCCAGCAGTGCCATTGGCGGGACCTACGAGCAGTACTTC. This encodes CASSAIGGTYEQYF.

Only a few counts were recorded for this clone. Here the CDR3 reads CASGLADRGVRGSTEAFF. In nucleotides, the CDR3 is TGTGCTAGTGGTTTGGCGGACAGGGGTGTCAGGGGAAGCACTGAAGCTTTCTTT. The chain couples TRBV12-5 to TRBJ1-1, with 9 bases aligning to TRBD1. The length of the CDR3 is 18 residues. The V segment lost 1 base and the J segment 4 bases; nucleotides outside the gene matches: 13. Germline V gene data show CDR1 as LGHNT and CDR2 as FRNRAP.

The chain is built from TRBV10-1 and TRBJ2-1, with 7 positions matching TRBD1. The CDR3 totals 21 residues. Losses at the gene ends were 0 bases for V and 3 bases for J; bases not matched to a gene: 20. Germline V gives CDR1 WNHNN, CDR2 SYGVQD (reference sequence). The CDR3 protein is CASSESIRRQGKASLYNEQFF. DNA for the CDR3: TGCGCCAGCAGTGAGTCGATCAGAAGACAGGGAAAAGCGAGTCTCTACAATGAGCAGTTCTTC.

This rearrangement joins TRBV5-4 to TRBJ2-7; 7 positions agree with TRBD2. Germline V gives CDR1 SGHNT, CDR2 YYREEE (reference sequence). This CDR3 spans 17 amino acids. Unmatched junction bases numbered 13, after V lost 0 bases and J lost 4 bases. The CDR3 here is CASSLVVIAGAHYEQYF. CDR3 bases: TGTGCCAGCAGCTTGGTGGTAATTGCGGGAGCACATTACGAGCAGTACTTC.

The chain employs TRBV12-3 or TRBV12-4 and TRBJ1-1; no reliable D call. V was clipped by 7 bases and J by 0 bases, with 9 bases between them. There are 13 residues in the CDR3. CDR3 DNA: TGTGCCAGCAAGGTCGGGGTGAACACTGAAGCTTTCTTT. Its protein is CASKVGVNTEAFF.

The chain uses TRBV7-9 and TRBJ1-2; D unresolved. V was shortened by 1 base and J by 8 bases, with 5 bases between the two germline ends. Germline values: CDR1 SEHNR, CDR2 FQNEAQ (reference sequence). There are 11 residues in the CDR3. As DNA, the CDR3 is TGTGCCAGCAGCTTAGGGCAAGGCTACACCTTC. It codes for CASSLGQGYTF.

V and J are TRBV29-1 and TRBJ2-7; D unresolved. CDR1 is SQVTM and CDR2 is ANQGSEA in the germline V gene. The CDR3 consists of 11 residues. Trimming took 2 bases from V and 6 from J, leaving 8 bases between them. The CDR3 nucleotides are TGCAGCGTTGAAACCCAGGTCGAGCAGTACTTC. Translated: CSVETQVEQYF.

The V gene is TRBV6-5, the J gene TRBJ2-7; D perhaps matches TRBD2 (5 bases). The V gene lost 2 bases and the J gene lost 2 bases, with 13 bases spanning the gap. Germline values: CDR1 MNHEY, CDR2 SVGAGI. The length of the CDR3 is 15 residues. The CDR3 sequence: CASSYAGNPAYEQYF. CDR3 nucleotide sequence: TGTGCCAGCAGTTACGCGGGCAATCCTGCCTACGAGCAGTACTTC.